Included here is one T cell receptor (beta chain) sequence, with context. Those enrolled in Seattle joined during active infection and were followed longitudinally afterward. This sample is drawn from a study of blood T cell repertoires in COVID-19. Across the whole study: Sample material is recorded as cDNA or gDNA derived from T cells, B-cell-depleted T cells, or PBMCs.

V lost 3 bases and J lost 5, with 11 bases in between. Germline lookup yields CDR1 DFQATT and CDR2 SNEGSKA (reference sequence). The CDR3 has 13 amino acids. Per the original methods: Researchers report that nucleated cell counts were estimated from reference gene primer amplification. TCRdb's table, derived via immunoSEQ multiplex PCR, lists solely in-frame clones and lacks some. V and J calls and clone size are given by that table; D and trimming were obtained from the DNA. The table has 150,000 to 200,000 clones, approximately 81% seen once. This sequence joins TRBV20-1 and TRBJ1-5, with D tentatively TRBD1 (6 bases). This sequence originates from a woman in her 70s with COVID-19, enrolled during active disease. Sequenced: peripheral blood. Here the CDR3 reads CSASQGKDQPQHF. The CDR3, as DNA: TGCAGTGCTAGTCAGGGGAAGGATCAGCCCCAGCATTTT.